This TCR beta chain was identified in a study of CD8 T cells in Susac syndrome. An amount of RNA that ranged from roughly 0.45 to 1 ug was reverse transcribed with random hexamers. TCRdb re-derived calls from the immunoSEQ multiplex PCR reads in MiXCR, one entry per CDR3 protein. The sample includes 130,000 to 150,000 distinct CDR3 sequences, approximately 93% seen only once; the top ten take around 0.29%. This clonotype has just a few counts. TEMRA cells were FACS-enriched, with CD8+ and CD4+ T cells isolated negatively. The TCR was taken from a human donor in good health. Sequencing input: CD8+ T cells from PBMCs.

The CDR3 loop reads CASSSVRDLAKNIQYF. The CDR3 DNA sequence: TGTGCCAGCAGTTCAGTCCGGGACCTAGCCAAAAACATTCAGTACTTC. J is TRBJ2-4 and V is TRBV6-2 or TRBV6-3; the D gene could be TRBD1 or TRBD2 (5 bases each). Germline V gene sequence: CDR1 MNHEY, CDR2 SVGEGT. The germline V and J ends were trimmed by 4 bases and 0 bases, with 13 bases remaining between them. The CDR3 sequence is 16 residues long.